The entry below gives a single TCR beta chain sequence along with its context. These data belong to a study of blood T cell repertoires in COVID-19. Study information: Material from acute and convalescent COVID-19 was sourced from the United States, Italy and Spain. The analysed material was cDNA or gDNA that came from T cells, B-cell-depleted T cells, or PBMCs.

Germline trimming cut 6 bases from V and 6 bases from J; bases unmatched to any gene: 6. The CDR3 loop spans 13 amino acids. Looked up from germline, CDR1 is MNHEY and CDR2 is SMNVEV (reference sequence). As handled by the study authors: Reference gene primer amplification in the assay estimated nucleated cell counts. Libraries were prepared by immunoSEQ multiplex PCR; TCRdb keeps only in-frame clonotypes and omits some of them. From that table come the V and J calls and clone size; the DNA was used to work out D and trimming. This table holds 180,000 or so clones, approximately 86% found once. The TCR comes from a man between 65 and 80 years old with acute or convalescent COVID-19. The V gene is TRBV27, the J gene TRBJ1-2; TRBD1 matches at 8 bases. Sequencing input: peripheral blood. The CDR3 coding sequence is TGTGCCAGCAGCCGGGACAGGTTAAATGGCTACACCTTC. As protein: CASSRDRLNGYTF.